The source of this TCR beta chain is a study of T cells in tuberculosis. Broader study findings: Shorter CDR3-alpha in active tuberculosis partly drove smaller distances. GMM-specific TCRs were nearer to active tuberculosis alpha repertoires, suggesting expansion. Selection depended on which cryopreserved specimens were available.

Produced via immunoSEQ multiplex PCR; TCRdb's table is partial and in-frame only. The profile shows 40,000 to 45,000 clones, around 94% of them singletons. V shed 5 bases and J 5 bases; nucleotides not matched to a gene: 4. This CDR3 is 15 amino acids long. Germline loops: CDR1 LNHDA, CDR2 SQIVND (reference sequence). For this clone: The target antigen is unknown.

Sample: PBMCs. This TCR was sampled from a donor aged 10 to 29 with latent tuberculosis or without tuberculosis infection. Some clones in this sample may be carry-over from other donors' samples. The chain uses TRBV19 and TRBJ2-3, with 13 bases fitting TRBD2. CDR3 protein: CASSAGLAGIDTQYF. Here the CDR3 DNA reads TGTGCCAGTAGTGCGGGACTAGCGGGAATAGATACGCAGTATTTT.